This passage covers 17 T cell receptor beta chains from one sample sequenced in a study of cytomegalovirus exposure and HLA in healthy donors. It was with 60 Vbeta and 13 Jbeta primers that the PCR ran. Sequencing used immunoSEQ multiplex PCR; TCRdb keeps in-frame clones, though not all of them. The sample holds some 98,000 clones, about 83% seen once. The sequenced material came from PBMCs. These TCRs come from a female donor in good health and CMV-seropositive.

The rearrangement uses TRBV28 and TRBJ2-1; TRBD2 might be the D (5 bases). Between the trimmed V and J ends, which lost 2 bases and 6 bases, there was a span of 11 bases. The V gene's germline CDR1 is MDHEN and CDR2 SYDVKM. This CDR3 has 14 amino acids. CDR3 nucleotide sequence: TGTGCCAGCAGTTTAGGCCTCGGAGGCAATGAGCAGTTCTTC. This sequence encodes CASSLGLGGNEQFF.

This chain links TRBV11-2 with TRBJ1-4, with D unclear. CDR3 length equals 16 residues. V was clipped by 5 bases and J by 0 bases, with 13 bases between them. In germline, CDR1 is SGHAT, CDR2 FQNNGV. For the CDR3, the DNA is TGTGCCAGCAGCCACCACGGGAGAACAACTAATGAAAAACTGTTTTTT. It codes for CASSHHGRTTNEKLFF.

The V call is TRBV6-5, the J call TRBJ1-4, with no clear D. Germline loops: CDR1 MNHEY, CDR2 SVGAGI. Trimming removed 8 bases at V and 2 bases at J, with 9 bases between. The CDR3 has 13 residues. CDR3 DNA sequence: TGTGCCAGCGGACTGACCACTAATGAAAAACTGTTTTTT. Translation: CASGLTTNEKLFF.

V gene TRBV28 combines with J gene TRBJ1-2; unclear D gene. V gave up 3 bases and J gave up 2 bases, with 16 bases separating them. CDR1 is MDHEN and CDR2 is SYDVKM in the germline V gene. CDR3 length equals 16 residues. The DNA of the CDR3 is TGTGCCAGCAGTTTCCTAGGATTGGGTGAGAACTATGGCTACACCTTC. Its translation is CASSFLGLGENYGYTF.

V and J are TRBV4-2 and TRBJ1-2, with TRBD1 matching over 8 bases. The V and J ends lost 1 base and 4 bases, in that order; junction bases with no gene match: 2. The germline gives CDR1 LGHNA, CDR2 YNFKEQ. The CDR3 is 14 residues long. This CDR3 reads CASSQVGQGYGYTF. CDR3 bases: TGTGCCAGCAGCCAAGTCGGACAGGGCTATGGCTACACCTTC.

The table lists this clone with a few counts. The chain joins TRBV5-5 to TRBJ2-7; D may be TRBD2 (6 bases). The germline V and J ends were trimmed by 6 bases and 0 bases, with 16 bases remaining between them. This CDR3 is 15 amino acids long. Per germline, CDR1 SGHKS and CDR2 YYEKEE (reference sequence). CDR3 sequence reads: CASIPLGEDSYEQYF. The CDR3 DNA follows: TGTGCCAGCATCCCCCTGGGGGAGGACTCCTACGAGCAGTACTTC. The variable domain in full, completed from reference TRBV5-5 and TRBJ2-7, reads DAGVTQSPTHLIKTRGQQVTLRCSPISGHKSVSWYQQVLGQGPQFIFQYYEKEERGRGNFPDRFSARQFPNYSSELNVNALLLGDSALYLCASIPLGEDSYEQYFGPGTRLTVT.

The CDR3 loop reads CASSSSIRGHPNTGELFF. The CDR3 bases are TGCGCCAGCAGCTCCTCCATCAGGGGGCACCCGAACACCGGGGAGCTGTTTTTT. The chain couples TRBV5-1 to TRBJ2-2; the match to TRBD1 covers 8 bases. V lost 3 bases to trimming and J lost 0 bases; unmatched junction nucleotides: 10. There are 18 residues in the CDR3. Germline V gives CDR1 SGHRS, CDR2 YFSETQ.

The chain is built from TRBV5-6 and TRBJ2-3, with D tentatively TRBD1 (6 bases). The CDR3 runs to 15 residues. V lost 0 bases, J lost 0 bases, and 8 bases lay in between. Looked up from germline, CDR1 is SGHDT and CDR2 is YYEEEE. CDR3 residues: CASSLVQGSTDTQYF. DNA for the CDR3: TGTGCCAGCAGCTTGGTACAGGGCAGCACAGATACGCAGTATTTT.

This chain connects TRBV18 to TRBJ1-1, with 8 bases aligning to TRBD1. The CDR3 contains 14 residues. CDR1 KGHSH and CDR2 LQKENI come from the germline V gene. The V segment lost 3 bases and the J segment 5 bases; nucleotides outside the gene matches: 5. The DNA of the CDR3 is TGTGCCAGCTCACCGGTGGACAGGGAAACTGAAGCTTTCTTT. This translates into CASSPVDRETEAFF.

The chain has TRBV9 and TRBJ1-2; TRBD1 is a possible D gene (6 bases). This CDR3 has 13 residues. CDR1 SGDLS and CDR2 YYNGEE come from the germline V gene. The V end lost 7 bases, the J end lost 2 bases, and 12 bases lay between the germline ends. The CDR3 sequence is CASGRQENYGYTF. For the CDR3, the DNA is TGTGCCAGCGGACGACAGGAAAACTATGGCTACACCTTC.

This clone was seen more than once but under ten times. The chain combines TRBV10-1 with TRBJ2-3; D uncertain. The V end lost 6 bases, the J end lost 0 bases, and 16 bases lay between the germline ends. Germline V gene lookup returns CDR1 WNHNN and CDR2 SYGVQD (reference sequence). This CDR3 spans 16 amino acids. As DNA, the CDR3 is TGCGCCAGCAGCCGTATGCCCCGAGGAAGCACAGATACGCAGTATTTT. Protein product: CASSRMPRGSTDTQYF.

The DNA of the CDR3 is TGTGCCAGCAGTCCAAGGACAGGGGGCATTCGCACTGAAGCTTTCTTT. Encoded protein: CASSPRTGGIRTEAFF. The chain carries TRBV28 and TRBJ1-1, with TRBD1 matching 11 bases. Trimming removed 5 bases from V and 4 bases from J; junction bases left unmatched: 9. This CDR3 is 16 amino acids long. Germline-derived CDR1 and CDR2 are MDHEN and SYDVKM. The full variable domain, with the rest looked up from reference TRBV28 and TRBJ1-1, is DVKVTQSSRYLVKRTGEKVFLECVQDMDHENMFWYRQDPGLGLRLIYFSYDVKMKEKGDIPEGYSVSREKKERFSLILESASTNQTSMYLCASSPRTGGIRTEAFFGQGTRLTVV.

V gene TRBV6-6 combines with J gene TRBJ1-1; 8 bases are shared with TRBD1. The CDR3 has 13 amino acids. V was pared by 3 bases and J by 7 bases, with 4 bases of the junction left unmatched. Germline V lookup: CDR1 MNHNY, CDR2 SVGAGI (reference sequence). The CDR3 loop reads CASSYGGTGEAFF. CDR3 DNA: TGTGCCAGCAGTTATGGAGGGACAGGTGAAGCTTTCTTT.

The chain carries TRBV6-1 and TRBJ2-1; the match to TRBD2 covers 8 bases. This CDR3 contains 15 residues. V lost 3 bases, J lost 3 bases, and 4 bases stayed unmatched. Looked up from germline, CDR1 is MNHNS and CDR2 is SASEGT. The CDR3 DNA reads TGTGCCAGCAGTGAGTTAGCGGGAAACTACAATGAGCAGTTCTTC. Translation: CASSELAGNYNEQFF.

A few counts support this clone. The rearrangement joins TRBV6-1 to TRBJ1-5; D is unclear. Per germline, CDR1 MNHNS and CDR2 SASEGT. With 5 bases removed from V and 9 bases from J, the gap between germline ends came to 14 bases. CDR3 size: 13 residues. The CDR3 region is CASSSPSRLPQHF. The CDR3 DNA sequence: TGTGCCAGCAGTAGCCCTAGTCGTCTGCCCCAGCATTTT.

The CDR3 DNA follows: TGTGCCAGCAGCGTGGGACTGCGAAACACCATATATTTT. Residues: CASSVGLRNTIYF. The V gene is TRBV7-9, the J gene TRBJ1-3, with a tentative D call TRBD1 (5 bases). The ends were cut back, 5 bases at V and 5 bases at J, with 10 bases in the middle. The CDR3 length is 13 residues. Germline-derived CDR1 and CDR2 are SEHNR and FQNEAQ (reference sequence).

As concerns this clone: This sample includes further DNA sequences coding for the same CDR3. V gene TRBV5-1 combines with J gene TRBJ2-5, with unresolved D. The ends were cut back, 4 bases at V and 4 bases at J, with 5 bases in the middle. Germline loops: CDR1 SGHRS, CDR2 YFSETQ. The CDR3 extends over 11 amino acids. The CDR3 DNA reads TGCGCCAGCAGCCCGGGAGAGACCCAGTACTTC. Protein: CASSPGETQYF.